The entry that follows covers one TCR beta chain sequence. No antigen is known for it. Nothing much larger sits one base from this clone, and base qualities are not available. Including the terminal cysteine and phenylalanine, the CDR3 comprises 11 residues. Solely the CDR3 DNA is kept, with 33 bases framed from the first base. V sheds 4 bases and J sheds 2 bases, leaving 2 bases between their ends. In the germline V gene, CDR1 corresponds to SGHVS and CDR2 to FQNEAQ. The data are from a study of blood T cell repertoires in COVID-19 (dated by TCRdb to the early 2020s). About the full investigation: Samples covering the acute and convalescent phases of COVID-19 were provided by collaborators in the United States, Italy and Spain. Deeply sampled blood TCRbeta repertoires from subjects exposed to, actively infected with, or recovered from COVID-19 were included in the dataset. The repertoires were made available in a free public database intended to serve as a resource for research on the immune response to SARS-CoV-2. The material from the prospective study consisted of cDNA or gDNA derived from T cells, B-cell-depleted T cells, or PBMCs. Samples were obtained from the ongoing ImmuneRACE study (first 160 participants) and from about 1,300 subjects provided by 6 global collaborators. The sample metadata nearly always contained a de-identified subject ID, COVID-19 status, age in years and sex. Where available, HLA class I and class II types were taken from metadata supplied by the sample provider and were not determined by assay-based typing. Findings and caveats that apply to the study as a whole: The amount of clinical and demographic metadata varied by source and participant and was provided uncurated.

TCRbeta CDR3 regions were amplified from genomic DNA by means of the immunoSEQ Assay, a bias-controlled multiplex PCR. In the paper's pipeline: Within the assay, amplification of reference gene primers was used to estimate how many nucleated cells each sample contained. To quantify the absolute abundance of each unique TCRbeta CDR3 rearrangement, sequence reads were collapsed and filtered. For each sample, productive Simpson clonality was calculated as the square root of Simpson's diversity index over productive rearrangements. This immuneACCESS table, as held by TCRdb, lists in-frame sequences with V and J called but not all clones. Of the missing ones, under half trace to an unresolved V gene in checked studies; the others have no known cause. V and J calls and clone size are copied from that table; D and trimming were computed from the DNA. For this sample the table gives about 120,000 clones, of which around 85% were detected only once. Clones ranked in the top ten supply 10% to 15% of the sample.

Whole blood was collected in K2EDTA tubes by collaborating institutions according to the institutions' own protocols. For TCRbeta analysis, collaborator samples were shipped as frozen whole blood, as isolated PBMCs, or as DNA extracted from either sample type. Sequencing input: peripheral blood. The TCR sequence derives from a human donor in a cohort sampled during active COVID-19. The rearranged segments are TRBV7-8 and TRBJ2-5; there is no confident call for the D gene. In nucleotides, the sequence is TGTGCCAGCAGCTCTCAAGAGACCCAGTACTTC. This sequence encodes CASSSQETQYF.